Here is one T cell receptor (beta chain) with its context. Single viable CD3+CD4+CD8-CD45RO+ cells were sorted as the memory CD4+ T cells. The data were taken from a study of memory CD4+ T cells and cytomegalovirus serostatus. Study overall: Donors were healthy Belgian adults, under 10 CMV seropositive and some 24 seronegative.

The CDR3 sequence is 15 residues long. From germline, CDR1 is MNHNY and CDR2 SVGAGI (reference sequence). V was trimmed by 4 bases and J by 0 bases, leaving 9 bases between them. Authors' data handling: After removing out-of-frame reads, over 2 million distinct TCRbeta sequences remained. Clones were sequenced by immunoSEQ multiplex PCR, and TCRdb holds only the in-frame ones, with some missing. That table supplies the V and J calls and clone size; D and trimming were determined from the DNA. The sample shows 40,000 to 50,000 clones, over 60% of them seen only once. The clonotype originates from an adult in good health and CMV-seronegative. Source material: memory CD4+ T cells from blood. The gene calls are TRBV6-6 and TRBJ1-4; D ambiguous. The CDR3 region has the DNA TGTGCCAGCAGTTTTCCCACAGCAACTAATGAAAAACTGTTTTTT. Protein sequence: CASSFPTATNEKLFF.